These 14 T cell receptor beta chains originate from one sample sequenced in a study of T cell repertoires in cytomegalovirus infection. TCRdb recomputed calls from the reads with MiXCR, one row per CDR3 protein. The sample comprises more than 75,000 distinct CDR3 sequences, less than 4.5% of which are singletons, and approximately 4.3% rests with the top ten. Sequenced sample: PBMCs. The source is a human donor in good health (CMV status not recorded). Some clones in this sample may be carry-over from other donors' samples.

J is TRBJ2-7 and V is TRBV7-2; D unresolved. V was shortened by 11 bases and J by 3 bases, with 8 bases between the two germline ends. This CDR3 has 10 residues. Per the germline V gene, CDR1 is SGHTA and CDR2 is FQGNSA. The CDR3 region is CAHRYYEQYF. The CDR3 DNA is TGTGCCCATCGGTACTACGAGCAGTACTTC.

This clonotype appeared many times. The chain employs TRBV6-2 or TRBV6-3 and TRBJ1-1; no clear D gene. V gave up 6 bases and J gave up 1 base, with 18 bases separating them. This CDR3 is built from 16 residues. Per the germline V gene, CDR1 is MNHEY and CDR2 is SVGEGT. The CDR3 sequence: CASSYGPITENTEAFF. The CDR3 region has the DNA TGTGCCAGCAGCTACGGACCTATAACAGAGAACACTGAAGCTTTCTTT.

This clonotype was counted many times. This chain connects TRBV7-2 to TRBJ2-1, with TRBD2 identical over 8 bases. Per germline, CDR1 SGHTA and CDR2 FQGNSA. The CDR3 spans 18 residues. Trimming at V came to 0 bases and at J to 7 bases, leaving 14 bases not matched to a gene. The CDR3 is CASSLALLAGLGGNEQFF. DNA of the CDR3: TGTGCCAGCAGCTTAGCACTCTTAGCGGGACTAGGAGGAAATGAGCAGTTCTTC.

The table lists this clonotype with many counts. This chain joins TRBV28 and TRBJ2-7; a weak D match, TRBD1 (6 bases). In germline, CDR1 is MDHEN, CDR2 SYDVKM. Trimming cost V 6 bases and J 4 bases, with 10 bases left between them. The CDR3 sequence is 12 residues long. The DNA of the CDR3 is TGTGCCAGCAGCCAGACAGGATACGAGCAGTACTTC. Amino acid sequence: CASSQTGYEQYF.

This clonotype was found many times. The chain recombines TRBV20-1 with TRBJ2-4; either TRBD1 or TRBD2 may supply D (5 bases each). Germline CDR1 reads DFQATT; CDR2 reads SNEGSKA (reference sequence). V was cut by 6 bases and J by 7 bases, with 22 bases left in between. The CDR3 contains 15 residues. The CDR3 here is CSAKDRGWPGNIQYF. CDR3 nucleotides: TGCAGTGCGAAAGATCGGGGCTGGCCCGGGAACATTCAGTACTTC.

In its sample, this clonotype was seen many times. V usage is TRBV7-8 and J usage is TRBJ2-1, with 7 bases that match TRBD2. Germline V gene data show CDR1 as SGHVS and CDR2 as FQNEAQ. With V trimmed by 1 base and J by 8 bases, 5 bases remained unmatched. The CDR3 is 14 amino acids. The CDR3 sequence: CASSLGGGSDEQFF. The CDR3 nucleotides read TGTGCCAGCAGCTTAGGAGGCGGGAGTGATGAGCAGTTCTTC.

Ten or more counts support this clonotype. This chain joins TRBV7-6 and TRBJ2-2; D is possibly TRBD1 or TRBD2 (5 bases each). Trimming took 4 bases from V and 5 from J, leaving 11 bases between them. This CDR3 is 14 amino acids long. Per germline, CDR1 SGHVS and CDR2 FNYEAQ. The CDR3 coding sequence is TGTGCCAGCAGCTCCGGGACCCAAACCGGGGAGCTGTTTTTT. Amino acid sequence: CASSSGTQTGELFF. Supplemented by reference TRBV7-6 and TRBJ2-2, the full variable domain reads GAGVSQSPRYKVTKRGQDVALRCDPISGHVSLYWYRQALGQGPEFLTYFNYEAQQDKSGLPNDRFSAERPEGSISTLTIQRTEQRDSAMYRCASSSGTQTGELFFGEGSRLTVL.

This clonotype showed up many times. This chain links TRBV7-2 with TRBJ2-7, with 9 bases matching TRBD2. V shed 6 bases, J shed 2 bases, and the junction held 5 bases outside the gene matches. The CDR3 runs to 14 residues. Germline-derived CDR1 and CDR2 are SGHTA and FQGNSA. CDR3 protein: CASSPSGAAYEQYF. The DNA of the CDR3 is TGTGCCAGCAGTCCTAGCGGGGCCGCCTACGAGCAGTACTTC.

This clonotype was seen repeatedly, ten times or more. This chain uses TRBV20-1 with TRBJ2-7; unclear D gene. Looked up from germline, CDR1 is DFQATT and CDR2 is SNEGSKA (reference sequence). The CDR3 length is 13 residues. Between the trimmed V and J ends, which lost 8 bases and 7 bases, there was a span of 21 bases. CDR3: CSSLPPGLGEQYF. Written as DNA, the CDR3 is TGCAGTTCCTTACCCCCCGGGCTGGGGGAGCAGTACTTC.

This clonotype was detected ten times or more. The CDR3 sequence: CASIVTGAYGYTF. CDR3 DNA sequence: TGTGCCAGCATAGTGACAGGGGCCTATGGCTACACCTTC. The chain uses TRBV12-3 or TRBV12-4 and TRBJ1-2, with 8 bases fitting TRBD1. Unmatched junction bases numbered 5, after V lost 7 bases and J lost 4 bases. The CDR3 spans 13 residues.

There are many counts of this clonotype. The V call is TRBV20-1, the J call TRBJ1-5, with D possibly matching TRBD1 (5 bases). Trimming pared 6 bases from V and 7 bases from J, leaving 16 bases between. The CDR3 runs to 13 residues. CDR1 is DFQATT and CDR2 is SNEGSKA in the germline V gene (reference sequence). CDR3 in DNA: TGCAGTGCCCGCGCACAGGCGGCGCAGCCCCAGCATTTT. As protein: CSARAQAAQPQHF.

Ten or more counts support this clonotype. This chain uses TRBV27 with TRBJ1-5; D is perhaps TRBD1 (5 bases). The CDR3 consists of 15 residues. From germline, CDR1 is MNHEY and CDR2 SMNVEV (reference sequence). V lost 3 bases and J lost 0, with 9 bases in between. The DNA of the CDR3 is TGTGCCAGCAGTTTTGCAGGGTCTAGCAATCAGCCCCAGCATTTT. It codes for CASSFAGSSNQPQHF.

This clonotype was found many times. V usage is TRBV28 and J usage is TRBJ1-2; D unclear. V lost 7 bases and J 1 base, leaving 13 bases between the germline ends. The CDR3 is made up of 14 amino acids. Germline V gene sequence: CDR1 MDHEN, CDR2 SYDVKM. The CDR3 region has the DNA TGTGCCAGCACCCGGACGGGGATTAACTATGGCTACACCTTC. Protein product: CASTRTGINYGYTF.

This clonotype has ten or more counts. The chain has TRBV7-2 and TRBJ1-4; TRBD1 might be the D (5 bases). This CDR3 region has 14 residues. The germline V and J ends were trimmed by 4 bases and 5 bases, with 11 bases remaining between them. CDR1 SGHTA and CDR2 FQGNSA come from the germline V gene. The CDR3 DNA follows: TGTGCCAGCAGCTCCCAGACAGTGAATGAAAAACTGTTTTTT. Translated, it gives CASSSQTVNEKLFF.